This is a list of T cell receptor beta chains from one sample in a study of T cell responses to AZD1222 COVID-19 vaccine. Libraries were prepared by immunoSEQ multiplex PCR; TCRdb keeps only in-frame clonotypes and omits some of them. This table has 80,000 or so clones, about 85% appearing once. Sample: peripheral blood, taken on day 0 of AZD1222 vaccination. These receptors all come from an adult in good health. Each CDR3 is given with its conserved first and last residue. A D gene is named only where the DNA matches it firmly. Size is stated for part of the rows, as once, few or many counts, or as a class when the clone is expanded.

j_gene	v_gene	d_gene	abundance	CDR3aa	CDR3nt
TRBJ2-1	TRBV29-1	TRBD1	few	CSVERQGATGEQFF	TGCAGCGTTGAGCGACAGGGGGCGACCGGTGAGCAGTTCTTC
TRBJ1-6	TRBV19	.	.	CATTKGPLYNSPLHF	TGTGCCACCACGAAGGGCCCGTTATATAATTCACCCCTCCACTTT
TRBJ1-4	TRBV5-1	TRBD1	.	CASSDRRAGQAANEKLFF	TGCGCCAGCAGCGACAGAAGAGCCGGACAGGCGGCTAATGAAAAACTGTTTTTT
TRBJ2-7	TRBV29-1	.	.	CSGGISEEQYF	TGCAGCGGAGGGATTTCAGAGGAGCAGTACTTC
TRBJ2-1	TRBV19	TRBD2	.	CASSGVAGGRNEQFF	TGTGCCAGTAGTGGCGTGGCGGGAGGGCGCAATGAGCAGTTCTTC
TRBJ2-1	TRBV7-8	.	.	CASSLVSGRGGYEQFF	TGTGCCAGCAGCTTAGTTAGCGGTCGTGGTGGCTATGAGCAGTTCTTC
TRBJ2-7	TRBV20-1	.	medium-sized	CSASPLTNAFYEQYF	TGCAGTGCTAGTCCTCTGACCAACGCTTTCTACGAGCAGTACTTC
TRBJ2-6	TRBV5-1	TRBD1	.	CASTGTVLSGANVLTF	TGCGCCAGTACCGGGACAGTCCTTTCTGGGGCCAACGTCCTGACTTTC
TRBJ1-2	TRBV11-2	.	.	CASSLAGDYGYTF	TGTGCCAGCAGCTTAGCTGGAGACTATGGCTACACCTTC
TRBJ1-1	TRBV7-6	.	.	CASSLRQQIDTEAFF	TGTGCCAGCAGCCTAAGACAGCAGATAGACACTGAAGCTTTCTTT
TRBJ2-6	TRBV30	.	.	CAWNPVANVLTF	TGTGCCTGGAATCCTGTGGCCAACGTCCTGACTTTC
TRBJ2-3	TRBV18	.	.	CASSPTGVDTQYF	TGTGCCAGCTCACCCACGGGAGTAGATACGCAGTATTTT
TRBJ2-7	TRBV18	TRBD1	.	CASSPLLTGGSGEQYF	TGTGCCAGCTCACCACTCCTGACAGGGGGGTCTGGCGAGCAGTACTTC
TRBJ2-1	TRBV18	TRBD2	.	CASSTGLAGAPENEQFF	TGTGCCAGCTCCACAGGACTAGCGGGAGCTCCGGAGAATGAGCAGTTCTTC
TRBJ1-1	TRBV7-9	.	.	CASSLGAVNTEAFF	TGTGCCAGCAGCTTGGGGGCCGTGAACACTGAAGCTTTCTTT
TRBJ2-5	TRBV7-7	.	.	CASSLALQETQYF	TGTGCTAGCAGCTTAGCTCTTCAAGAGACCCAGTACTTC
TRBJ1-1	TRBV6-1	.	.	CASSESRNTYSNTEAFF	TGTGCCAGCAGTGAATCCCGGAACACCTACTCGAACACTGAAGCTTTCTTT
TRBJ2-2	TRBV4-1	TRBD2	few	CASSQELATNTGELFF	TGCGCCAGCAGCCAAGAACTAGCGACGAACACCGGGGAGCTGTTTTTT
TRBJ1-1	TRBV3-1/TRBV3-2	.	.	CASSQIRTNTEAFF	TGTGCCAGCAGCCAAATACGGACGAACACTGAAGCTTTCTTT
TRBJ2-3	TRBV14	.	.	CASSQSWNRDNYTDTQYF	TGTGCCAGCAGCCAATCATGGAACCGGGACAACTACACAGATACGCAGTATTTT
TRBJ2-7	TRBV4-2	TRBD2	.	CASSQGAGAGGLYEQYF	TGTGCCAGCAGCCAGGGCGCGGGGGCGGGAGGTCTCTACGAGCAGTACTTC
TRBJ1-1	TRBV29-1	TRBD1	once	CSVSGQDGTEAFF	TGCAGCGTCTCTGGACAGGATGGCACTGAAGCTTTCTTT
TRBJ2-1	TRBV10-3	TRBD2	.	CAISGERDIDEQFF	TGTGCCATCAGTGGGGAGCGGGATATCGATGAGCAGTTCTTC
TRBJ2-2	TRBV5-1	.	.	CASSLEGGELFF	TGCGCCAGCAGCTTGGAGGGCGGGGAGCTGTTTTTT
TRBJ2-7	TRBV2	TRBD2	.	CASTRQREWTYEQYF	TGTGCCAGCACCCGACAGCGGGAGTGGACCTACGAGCAGTACTTC
TRBJ2-3	TRBV24-1	.	.	CATSDPRGAATDTQYF	TGTGCCACCAGTGATCCCCGGGGAGCGGCCACAGATACGCAGTATTTT
TRBJ1-4	TRBV18	.	.	CASSPKSIHGEKLFF	TGTGCCAGCTCACCAAAGTCCATCCATGGAGAAAAACTGTTTTTT
TRBJ2-2	TRBV29-1	.	.	CSVSTGNTGELFF	TGCAGCGTATCAACAGGGAACACCGGGGAGCTGTTTTTT
TRBJ2-5	TRBV5-5	.	.	CASSLKGNLGETQYF	TGTGCCAGCAGCTTAAAGGGCAACCTCGGGGAGACCCAGTACTTC
TRBJ2-7	TRBV7-9	TRBD2	few	CASSTGRDTQRANYEQYF	TGTGCCAGCAGCACCGGGAGGGACACCCAGAGAGCAAACTACGAGCAGTACTTC
TRBJ2-5	TRBV6-5	.	once	CASRDSQETQYF	TGTGCCAGCAGGGACAGCCAAGAGACCCAGTACTTC
TRBJ2-1	TRBV6-5	.	few	CASSLEASYNEQFF	TGTGCCAGCAGCCTGGAGGCCTCCTACAATGAGCAGTTCTTC
TRBJ2-5	TRBV4-2	.	.	CASSQSAQYQETQYF	TGTGCCAGCAGCCAATCGGCGCAGTATCAAGAGACCCAGTACTTC
TRBJ1-3	TRBV7-2	.	.	CASSLGDGASGNTIYF	TGTGCCAGCAGCTTAGGGGATGGGGCCTCTGGAAACACCATATATTTT
TRBJ2-1	TRBV7-9	.	.	CASSLFLSLDEQFF	TGTGCCAGCAGCTTATTCCTTAGTTTGGATGAGCAGTTCTTC
TRBJ1-2	TRBV6-5	TRBD1	once	CASSGQGGNGYTF	TGTGCCAGCAGCGGACAGGGAGGAAATGGCTACACCTTC
TRBJ1-6	TRBV10-3	.	.	CAISEYGRNSPLHF	TGTGCCATCAGTGAGTACGGCAGAAATTCACCCCTCCACTTT
TRBJ2-5	TRBV18	.	.	CASSLLGSGGETQYF	TGTGCCAGCTCACTACTCGGCAGCGGAGGAGAGACCCAGTACTTC
TRBJ2-4	TRBV19	.	.	CASSIPRFRGGAKNIQYF	TGTGCCAGTAGTATTCCACGTTTCAGGGGTGGTGCCAAAAACATTCAGTACTTC
TRBJ2-2	TRBV6-2/TRBV6-3	TRBD2	.	CASSYALASGRAYTGELFF	TGTGCCAGCAGTTACGCCCTCGCTAGCGGGAGGGCCTACACCGGGGAGCTGTTTTTT
TRBJ1-4	TRBV19	.	.	CASSTDRTFYEKLFF	TGTGCCAGTAGTACCGACAGGACGTTTTACGAAAAACTGTTTTTT
TRBJ2-2	TRBV9	.	few	CASSGAQGRTGELFF	TGTGCCAGCAGCGGAGCACAGGGCCGCACCGGGGAGCTGTTTTTT
TRBJ1-1	TRBV10-3	TRBD1	once	CAIRAGTGENTEAFF	TGTGCCATCAGGGCGGGGACAGGGGAGAACACTGAAGCTTTCTTT
TRBJ1-5	TRBV4-3	.	.	CASSQDHAGPQHF	TGCGCCAGCAGCCAAGATCACGCGGGGCCCCAGCATTTT
TRBJ1-2	TRBV7-2	.	.	CASSHSSVGLDGYTF	TGTGCCAGCAGCCATAGTAGCGTAGGGTTGGATGGCTACACCTTC
TRBJ2-2	TRBV19	.	.	CAIQGPNTGELFF	TGTGCCATTCAGGGGCCTAACACCGGGGAGCTGTTTTTT
TRBJ1-2	TRBV3-1/TRBV3-2	.	.	CASSQGRRTVF	TGTGCCAGCAGCCAAGGCCGCCGGACCGTCTTC
TRBJ1-2	TRBV3-1/TRBV3-2	.	.	CASSQVTTRGCTF	TGTGCCAGCAGCCAAGTGACGACAAGGGGCTGTACCTTC
TRBJ1-1	TRBV5-6	.	.	CASSFSGGDEAFF	TGTGCCAGCAGCTTCAGTGGGGGGGACGAAGCTTTCTTT
TRBJ1-5	TRBV18	TRBD1	once	CASSDRAANQPQHF	TGTGCCAGCTCAGACAGGGCGGCCAATCAGCCCCAGCATTTT
TRBJ2-3	TRBV19	.	.	CASSIPGQRTDTQYF	TGTGCCAGTAGTATCCCGGGGCAGCGCACAGATACGCAGTATTTT
TRBJ1-6	TRBV27	.	.	CASSPQQNSPLHF	TGTGCCAGCAGTCCTCAACAGAATTCACCCCTCCACTTT
TRBJ2-5	TRBV18	.	.	CASSHRNQETQYF	TGTGCCAGCTCCCACAGAAACCAAGAGACCCAGTACTTC
TRBJ1-5	TRBV6-5	TRBD1	once	CASSQGVYSNQPQHF	TGTGCCAGCAGCCAGGGGGTCTATAGCAATCAGCCCCAGCATTTT
TRBJ2-7	TRBV6-5	.	.	CASTEYLGGEQYF	TGTGCCAGCACCGAATATCTAGGCGGCGAGCAGTACTTC
TRBJ2-2	TRBV4-3	.	.	CASSQLAPANTGELFF	TGCGCCAGCAGCCAACTAGCTCCCGCGAACACCGGGGAGCTGTTTTTT
TRBJ2-2	TRBV9	TRBD2	.	CASSRPGLQNTGELFF	TGTGCCAGCAGCCGGCCGGGACTACAAAACACCGGGGAGCTGTTTTTT
TRBJ2-1	TRBV7-9	.	.	CASSFWGDNEQFF	TGTGCCAGCAGCTTCTGGGGAGACAATGAGCAGTTCTTC
TRBJ1-5	TRBV19	.	.	CASSIDGHQYSNQPQHF	TGTGCCAGTAGTATAGATGGACACCAGTATAGCAATCAGCCCCAGCATTTT
TRBJ2-3	TRBV3-1/TRBV3-2	TRBD2	.	CASSQGGTSGADTQYF	TGTGCCAGCAGCCAAGGGGGGACTAGCGGGGCAGATACGCAGTATTTT